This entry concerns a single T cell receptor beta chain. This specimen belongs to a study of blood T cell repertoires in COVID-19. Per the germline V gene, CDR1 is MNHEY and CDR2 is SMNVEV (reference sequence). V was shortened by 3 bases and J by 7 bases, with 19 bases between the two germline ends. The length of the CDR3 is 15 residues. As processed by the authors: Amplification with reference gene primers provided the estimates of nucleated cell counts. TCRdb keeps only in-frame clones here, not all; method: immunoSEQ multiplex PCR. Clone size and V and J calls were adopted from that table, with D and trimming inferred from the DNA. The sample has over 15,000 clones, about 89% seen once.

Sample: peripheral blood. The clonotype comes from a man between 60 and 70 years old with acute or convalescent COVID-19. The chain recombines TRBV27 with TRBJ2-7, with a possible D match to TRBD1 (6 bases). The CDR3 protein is CASSLTGPIFGEQYF. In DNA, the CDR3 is TGTGCCAGCAGTTTGACAGGCCCGATCTTTGGAGAGCAGTACTTC.